A single sample is the source of the 29 T cell receptor beta chains below, sequenced in a study of blood T cell repertoires in COVID-19. Method: immunoSEQ multiplex PCR; TCRdb's copy keeps in-frame clones and lacks some. Here the sample spans tens of thousands of clones, roughly nine tenths being singletons. Sequencing was done on a sample of peripheral blood. These receptor sequences come from a human donor in a cohort sampled during active COVID-19.

In its sample, this clone was seen once. This sequence joins TRBV7-8 and TRBJ2-3, with D possibly matching TRBD2 (5 bases). The CDR3 loop spans 15 amino acids. V lost 1 base and J 0 bases, leaving 8 bases between the germline ends. Germline V gene lookup returns CDR1 SGHVS and CDR2 FQNEAQ. The CDR3: CASSLVGLSTDTQYF. The CDR3 nucleotides read TGTGCCAGCAGCTTAGTAGGACTGAGCACAGATACGCAGTATTTT. The variable domain in full, with the rest retrieved from reference TRBV7-8 and TRBJ2-3, is GAGVSQSPRYKVAKRGQDVALRCDPISGHVSLFWYQQALGQGPEFLTYFQNEAQLDKSGLPSDRFFAERPEGSVSTLKIQRTQQEDSAVYLCASSLVGLSTDTQYFGPGTRLTVL.

The V call is TRBV2, the J call TRBJ2-7; D is possibly TRBD1 (6 bases). Germline CDR1 SNHLY, CDR2 FYNNEI. Trimming shortened V by 6 bases and J by 2 bases, and 23 bases separated the two germline ends. The CDR3 covers 17 residues. CDR3 in amino acids: CASRGAPSLSGPYEQYF. The CDR3 DNA reads TGTGCCAGCAGGGGGGCGCCGTCGCTGAGTGGCCCCTACGAGCAGTACTTC.

The V call is TRBV24-1, the J call TRBJ1-1; tentative D call: TRBD1 (6 bases). V was pared by 3 bases and J by 4 bases, with 8 bases between. The CDR3 runs to 13 residues. The germline V gene encodes CDR1 KGHDR and CDR2 SFDVKD. This chain's CDR3 is CATSDTGSTEAFF. In nucleotides, the CDR3 is TGTGCCACCAGTGATACAGGGTCCACTGAAGCTTTCTTT.

This clone was detected only a few times. This chain uses TRBV7-9 with TRBJ2-2, with unresolved D. Deletions cut 5 bases from V and 8 bases from J, with 9 bases between. The CDR3 loop spans 12 amino acids. The V gene's germline CDR1 is SEHNR and CDR2 FQNEAQ (reference sequence). In DNA, the CDR3 is TGTGCCAGCAGCATCCAGAGGGGGGAGCTGTTTTTT. This sequence encodes CASSIQRGELFF. Supplemented by reference TRBV7-9 and TRBJ2-2, the full variable domain reads DTGVSQNPRHKITKRGQNVTFRCDPISEHNRLYWYRQTLGQGPEFLTYFQNEAQLEKSRLLSDRFSAERPKGSFSTLEIQRTEQGDSAMYLCASSIQRGELFFGEGSRLTVL.

About this clone: Mismatch with germline at one junction end may stem from a read error. J is TRBJ2-1 and V is TRBV2; 11 nucleotides match TRBD2. CDR1 is SNHLY, CDR2 FYNNEI, per germline. The length of the CDR3 is 15 residues. The CDR3 sequence: CASNELAGEMGEQFF. The CDR3 bases are TGTGCCAGCAATGAACTAGCGGGGGAGATGGGTGAGCAGTTCTTC. Looking up the rest from reference TRBV2 and TRBJ2-1 gives the full variable domain: EPEVTQTPSHQVTQMGQEVILRCVPISNHLYFYWYRQILGQKVEFLVSFYNNEISEKSEIFDDQFSVERPDGSNFTLKIRSTKLEDSAMYFCASNELAGEMGEQFFGPGTRLTVL.

J is TRBJ1-2 and V is TRBV24-1, with D possibly TRBD1 on 6 matching bases. The germline gives CDR1 KGHDR, CDR2 SFDVKD. The CDR3 runs to 14 residues. V was trimmed by 4 bases and J by 8 bases, leaving 16 bases between them. CDR3 sequence (DNA): TGTGCCACCAGTGAACCCCACAGGGTAGGAGGCTACACCTTC. Its translation is CATSEPHRVGGYTF.

The rearrangement links TRBV23-1 to TRBJ2-2, with D possibly matching TRBD1 (6 bases). TRBV23-1 carries the ORF label, with uncertain function. The germline V and J ends were trimmed by 4 bases and 1 base, with 16 bases remaining between them. This CDR3 has 17 residues. The CDR3 protein is CASSPPGATGNTGELFF. The CDR3 DNA is TGCGCCAGCAGTCCTCCAGGGGCGACAGGGAACACCGGGGAGCTGTTTTTT.

V is TRBV3-1 (or the pseudogene TRBV3-2) and J is TRBJ2-7; 8 nucleotides line up with TRBD2. CDR1 and CDR2 (germline): LGHDT, YNNKEL (reference sequence). CDR3 length: 14 residues. After removal of 3 bases from V and 3 bases from J, the junction contained 4 bases not matched to a gene. CDR3 protein: CASSQGRGGYEQYF. The CDR3 DNA sequence: TGTGCCAGCAGCCAGGGACGGGGGGGCTACGAGCAGTACTTC.

The chain is built from TRBV12-3 or TRBV12-4 and TRBJ2-2; D call uncertain. CDR3 size: 13 residues. V was trimmed by 5 bases and J by 8 bases, leaving 12 bases between them. The chain's CDR3 is CASSNSLGGELFF. In DNA form, the CDR3 reads TGTGCCAGCAGTAATAGTCTTGGTGGGGAGCTGTTTTTT.

This clone has just a few counts. V and J are TRBV6-6 and TRBJ1-2, with D tentatively TRBD1 (6 bases). Between the trimmed V and J ends, which lost 4 bases and 3 bases, there was a span of 9 bases. Germline V lookup: CDR1 MNHNY, CDR2 SVGAGI (reference sequence). The CDR3 sequence is 13 residues long. CDR3 nucleotide sequence: TGTGCCAGCAGTTTACAGGGATACTATGGCTACACCTTC. It yields the protein CASSLQGYYGYTF.

The V gene is TRBV18, the J gene TRBJ1-1; 9 bases match TRBD1. This CDR3 has 15 residues. The V gene's germline CDR1 is KGHSH and CDR2 LQKENI. V gave up 4 bases and J gave up 0 bases; unmatched junction bases: 3. CDR3: CASSRGQGLNTEAFF. In DNA form, the CDR3 reads TGTGCCAGCTCACGGGGACAGGGTTTGAACACTGAAGCTTTCTTT.

The CDR3 nucleotides read TGTGCCAGCAGCACCGGACAGGGTAGAGGCACCGGGGAGCTGTTTTTT. This sequence encodes CASSTGQGRGTGELFF. J is TRBJ2-2 and V is TRBV5-4; 8 bases match TRBD1. The V segment lost 4 bases and the J segment 4 bases; nucleotides outside the gene matches: 9. Germline assignment: CDR1 SGHNT and CDR2 YYREEE (reference sequence). The CDR3 length is 16 residues.

The chain couples TRBV7-8 to TRBJ2-6; TRBD1 matches at 7 bases. This CDR3 region has 20 residues. V lost 5 bases to trimming and J lost 3 bases; unmatched junction nucleotides: 19. Germline V gene data show CDR1 as SGHVS and CDR2 as FQNEAQ. CDR3 region: CASSPRQGAMRLRGANVLTF. The CDR3, as DNA: TGTGCCAGCAGCCCAAGACAGGGAGCTATGCGGTTGCGTGGGGCCAACGTCCTGACTTTC.

V and J are TRBV11-2 and TRBJ1-1; the D gene is possibly TRBD1 (6 bases). The CDR3 is made up of 13 amino acids. The ends were cut back, 5 bases at V and 5 bases at J, with 12 bases in the middle. Germline CDR1 SGHAT, CDR2 FQNNGV. CDR3 residues: CASSTTGRTEAFF. The CDR3 DNA reads as TGTGCCAGCAGCACTACAGGGCGAACTGAAGCTTTCTTT.

The table lists this clone with a count of one. The chain couples TRBV19 to TRBJ2-7; 8 bases line up with TRBD2. Trimming took 4 bases from V and 3 from J; bases not matched to a gene: 2. In germline, CDR1 is LNHDA, CDR2 SQIVND (reference sequence). This CDR3 has 13 amino acids. CDR3 amino acids: CASSSGRIYEQYF. In DNA form, the CDR3 reads TGTGCCAGTAGTAGCGGGAGGATCTACGAGCAGTACTTC.

The CDR3 region is CASRVGGGYNEQFF. The CDR3, as DNA: TGTGCCAGCAGGGTGGGCGGGGGCTACAATGAGCAGTTCTTC. The V call is TRBV28, the J call TRBJ2-1, with 7 bases aligning to TRBD2. Germline CDR1 reads MDHEN; CDR2 reads SYDVKM. The J segment lost 3 bases and the V segment lost 6 bases, leaving 5 bases of the junction unmatched. The CDR3 is 14 residues long.

The table lists this clone with a count of one. V gene TRBV27 combines with J gene TRBJ1-5; D is perhaps TRBD1 (6 bases). This CDR3 has 15 residues. Germline V gives CDR1 MNHEY, CDR2 SMNVEV (reference sequence). Trimming left V 0 bases short and J 3 bases short, with 9 bases between. CDR3 residues: CASSLSTGINQPQHF. Here the CDR3 DNA reads TGTGCCAGCAGTTTATCAACAGGGATCAATCAGCCCCAGCATTTT.

The genes are TRBV4-1 and TRBJ1-4, with D tentatively TRBD1 (5 bases). V was pared by 2 bases and J by 7 bases, with 14 bases between. The CDR3 runs to 15 residues. CDR1 is MGHRA, CDR2 YSYEKL, per germline. Here the CDR3 DNA reads TGCGCCAGCAGCCAAAGCGGGGACCGCGGTGAAAAACTGTTTTTT. Encoded protein: CASSQSGDRGEKLFF.

The rearrangement uses TRBV2 and TRBJ1-3; TRBD1 might be the D (6 bases). The CDR3 is 15 residues long. The V and J ends lost 9 bases and 4 bases respectively, with 19 bases between them. The germline V gene has CDR1 SNHLY and CDR2 FYNNEI. The CDR3, as DNA: TGTGCCAGTCGCGAACAGGGAGGGCTCGGAAACACCATATATTTT. It codes for CASREQGGLGNTIYF.

This chain connects TRBV4-1 to TRBJ2-1, with D perhaps TRBD1 (6 bases). Per germline, CDR1 MGHRA and CDR2 YSYEKL. Trimming pared 0 bases from V and 8 bases from J, leaving 11 bases between. The CDR3 consists of 14 residues. CDR3 in DNA: TGCGCCAGCAGCCAAGATCTCAGGGGACATGAGCAGTTCTTC. Its translation: CASSQDLRGHEQFF.

The chain employs TRBV18 and TRBJ2-1, with 8 bases aligning to TRBD2. Germline-derived CDR1 and CDR2 are KGHSH and LQKENI. V lost 3 bases and J lost 2; bases outside the gene matches: 6. The CDR3 spans 16 residues. As DNA, the CDR3 is TGTGCCAGCTCACCCGGGGGGGGAGGAACCTACAATGAGCAGTTCTTC. It is translated as CASSPGGGGTYNEQFF.

The chain joins TRBV4-1 to TRBJ2-5; maybe TRBD1 (6 bases). The CDR3 extends over 14 amino acids. Germline CDR1 and CDR2: MGHRA and YSYEKL. The V gene lost 1 base and the J gene lost 7 bases, with 13 bases spanning the gap. For the CDR3, the DNA is TGCGCCAGCAGCCAAGGACAGGCCACGGGGACCCAGTACTTC. It is translated as CASSQGQATGTQYF.

The chain joins TRBV2 to TRBJ2-7; D is perhaps TRBD2 (6 bases). Germline V lookup: CDR1 SNHLY, CDR2 FYNNEI. The CDR3 runs to 14 residues. Trimming removed 8 bases at V and 0 bases at J, with 14 bases between. The CDR3 DNA reads as TGTGCCAGCCGTTGGGAGGCGCCCTCCTACGAGCAGTACTTC. Amino acids: CASRWEAPSYEQYF.

The V gene is TRBV28, the J gene TRBJ2-2, with 7 positions matching TRBD2. Germline V gives CDR1 MDHEN, CDR2 SYDVKM. V was pared by 4 bases and J by 5 bases, with 7 bases of the junction left unmatched. CDR3 size: 15 residues. The CDR3 DNA follows: TGTGCCAGCAGTTGGTTCGGAGCGGGGACCGGGGAGCTGTTTTTT. Protein: CASSWFGAGTGELFF.

The V gene is TRBV12-3 or TRBV12-4, the J gene TRBJ1-3; D remains ambiguous. The CDR3 length is 13 residues. V was clipped by 6 bases and J by 3 bases, with 9 bases between them. The CDR3 loop is CASRHTGGNTIYF. CDR3 sequence (DNA): TGTGCCAGCAGGCACACGGGTGGAAACACCATATATTTT.

The chain has TRBV28 and TRBJ2-4, with 10 bases lining up with TRBD1. Germline values: CDR1 MDHEN, CDR2 SYDVKM. The J segment lost 9 bases and the V segment lost 4 bases, leaving 12 bases of the junction unmatched. This CDR3 has 16 residues. The CDR3 protein is CASSSPRRTGGRIQYF. In DNA form, the CDR3 reads TGTGCCAGCAGTTCCCCCCGCCGGACAGGGGGGCGCATTCAGTACTTC.

The chain recombines TRBV27 with TRBJ1-6; 10 bases map to TRBD1. The CDR3 covers 17 residues. The J segment lost 6 bases and the V segment lost 4 bases, leaving 9 bases of the junction unmatched. Germline loops: CDR1 MNHEY, CDR2 SMNVEV (reference sequence). CDR3 loop: CASSSRQGARGNSPLHF. The CDR3 nucleotides read TGTGCCAGCAGTTCCCGACAGGGGGCTCGCGGTAATTCACCCCTCCACTTT.

The rearrangement links TRBV6-5 to TRBJ2-7; 11 bases are shared with TRBD2. J was trimmed by 1 base and V by 6 bases; bases with no gene match: 5. This CDR3 has 15 amino acids. From germline, CDR1 is MNHEY and CDR2 SVGAGI. The chain's CDR3 is CASRQLAGGSYEQYF. CDR3 nucleotides: TGTGCCAGCAGACAGCTAGCGGGAGGTTCCTACGAGCAGTACTTC.

The J gene is TRBJ2-3, the V gene TRBV6-6, with 9 bases fitting TRBD2. Germline lookup yields CDR1 MNHNY and CDR2 SVGAGI (reference sequence). This CDR3 is built from 15 residues. J lost 3 bases, V lost 5 bases, and 6 bases had no gene match. The CDR3 region is CASSRAGGLTDTQYF. The CDR3 DNA is TGTGCCAGCAGTCGAGCGGGAGGCCTAACAGATACGCAGTATTTT.